One sample yielded the 24 T cell receptor beta chains listed below, sequenced in a study of identifying expanded T cells in peripheral blood (dated by TCRdb to about 2019). Library preparation used the immunoSEQ multiplex PCR assay. The clones in this table, taken by TCRdb from immuneACCESS, are in-frame only. Not every clone is retained; where verified, under half of the shortfall comes from an unresolved V gene, and the cause of the rest is unknown. The sample table shows 95,000 to 150,000 clones, and approximately 84% are seen once. The biggest ten clones account for 3.3% of the sample. The sample consisted of blood. These receptors originate from a person between 18 and 69 years old in good health.

The J gene is TRBJ1-1, the V gene TRBV7-8; 9 bases line up with TRBD1. CDR1 is SGHVS, CDR2 FQNEAQ, per germline. V lost 2 bases, J lost 4 bases, and 14 bases stayed unmatched. The CDR3 totals 18 residues. Here the CDR3 DNA reads TGTGCCAGCAGCTTACCCTTGTTACAGGGGGCTAAGGGCACTGAAGCTTTCTTT. Translation gives CASSLPLLQGAKGTEAFF.

The chain uses TRBV9 and TRBJ1-1, with D perhaps TRBD1 (5 bases). The V gene's germline CDR1 is SGDLS and CDR2 YYNGEE. The CDR3 contains 12 residues. Trimming shortened V by 4 bases and J by 10 bases, and 14 bases separated the two germline ends. CDR3 bases: TGTGCCAGCAGCCCAGAACCTGGGGGAGCTTTCTTT. The encoded protein is CASSPEPGGAFF.

CDR3 sequence: CASSLGWGSGANVLTF. CDR3 in DNA: TGTGCCAGCAGCTTGGGATGGGGTTCTGGGGCCAACGTCCTGACTTTC. This chain uses TRBV5-6 with TRBJ2-6; the D is unclear. Between the trimmed V and J ends, which lost 0 bases and 1 base, there was a span of 8 bases. This CDR3 has 16 residues. The germline V gene encodes CDR1 SGHDT and CDR2 YYEEEE.

V usage is TRBV7-9 and J usage is TRBJ2-1; TRBD2 is a possible D gene (6 bases). The CDR3 sequence is 14 residues long. V lost 8 bases and J 4 bases, leaving 15 bases between the germline ends. CDR1 SEHNR and CDR2 FQNEAQ come from the germline V gene (reference sequence). The CDR3 here is CASRGSPRYNEQFF. The CDR3, as DNA: TGTGCCAGCCGGGGGTCCCCTAGATACAATGAGCAGTTCTTC.

The chain has TRBV6-5 and TRBJ1-6; D is unresolved. Germline CDR1 is MNHEY and CDR2 is SVGAGI. The CDR3 is 14 amino acids. V was pared by 6 bases and J by 0 bases, with 6 bases between. The CDR3 reads CASSVGSYNSPLHF. CDR3 DNA: TGTGCCAGCAGCGTAGGCTCCTATAATTCACCCCTCCACTTT.

This chain links TRBV9 with TRBJ2-2; the D gene is possibly TRBD1 (6 bases). The CDR3 consists of 14 residues. V was shortened by 7 bases and J by 3 bases, with 13 bases between the two germline ends. Germline CDR1 is SGDLS and CDR2 is YYNGEE. CDR3: CASAAGVDTGELFF. The CDR3 DNA reads TGTGCCAGCGCCGCAGGGGTGGACACCGGGGAGCTGTTTTTT.

The J gene is TRBJ1-4, the V gene TRBV18; unclear D gene. Germline assignment: CDR1 KGHSH and CDR2 LQKENI. The CDR3 consists of 15 residues. V lost 2 bases and J 0 bases, leaving 7 bases between the germline ends. CDR3 coding DNA: TGTGCCAGCTCACCAAGGGTTGCAACTAATGAAAAACTGTTTTTT. This sequence encodes CASSPRVATNEKLFF. Based on the CDR3 plus reference TRBV18 and TRBJ1-4, the full variable domain is NAGVMQNPRHLVRRRGQEARLRCSPMKGHSHVYWYRQLPEEGLKFMVYLQKENIIDESGMPKERFSAEFPKEGPSILRIQQVVRGDSAAYFCASSPRVATNEKLFFGSGTQLSVL.

This clone has only one observation. The chain's CDR3 is CASSRRDTDEAFF. The CDR3 nucleotides read TGTGCCAGCTCCCGCCGGGACACGGATGAAGCTTTCTTT. The chain employs TRBV18 and TRBJ1-1; maybe TRBD1 (6 bases). Germline CDR1 and CDR2: KGHSH and LQKENI. Trimming removed 6 bases from V and 7 bases from J, with 15 bases in between. The CDR3 consists of 13 residues. The full variable domain, in which reference TRBV18 and TRBJ1-1 provide the parts outside the CDR3, is NAGVMQNPRHLVRRRGQEARLRCSPMKGHSHVYWYRQLPEEGLKFMVYLQKENIIDESGMPKERFSAEFPKEGPSILRIQQVVRGDSAAYFCASSRRDTDEAFFGQGTRLTVV.

In its sample, this clone was seen a few times. The genes are TRBV7-9 and TRBJ1-1, with 8 bases fitting TRBD1. J gave up 13 bases and V 4 bases, and 14 bases lay outside the gene matches. The length of the CDR3 is 14 residues. Germline V lookup: CDR1 SEHNR, CDR2 FQNEAQ (reference sequence). CDR3 in amino acids: CASSWLDREDKDFF. The CDR3, as DNA: TGTGCCAGCAGCTGGCTGGACAGGGAAGATAAGGATTTCTTT.

V is TRBV19 and J is TRBJ2-2; TRBD1 might be the D (8 bases). The V end lost 7 bases, the J end lost 5 bases, and 26 bases lay between the germline ends. Looked up from germline, CDR1 is LNHDA and CDR2 is SQIVND (reference sequence). CDR3 length: 18 residues. The CDR3 DNA reads TGTGCCAGTAACCGACAGGGGAGGGCTGGGTCATGGACCGGGGAGCTGTTTTTT. Translated, it gives CASNRQGRAGSWTGELFF.

This sequence joins TRBV29-1 and TRBJ1-1; TRBD1 aligns across 7 bases. With V trimmed by 0 bases and J by 4 bases, 5 bases remained unmatched. Germline lookup yields CDR1 SQVTM and CDR2 ANQGSEA. There are 14 residues in the CDR3. The CDR3 DNA reads as TGCAGCGTTGAAGATGAGACAGGGCCCACTGAAGCTTTCTTT. It encodes CSVEDETGPTEAFF.

This chain joins TRBV2 and TRBJ2-3, with 10 bases fitting TRBD2. This CDR3 comprises 16 residues. The germline V gene encodes CDR1 SNHLY and CDR2 FYNNEI. The trim removed 6 bases at V and 10 bases at J, leaving 16 bases unmatched. The CDR3 sequence: CASSRSGGASSIPQYF. DNA of the CDR3: TGTGCCAGCAGCAGAAGCGGGGGGGCATCTTCGATCCCGCAGTATTTT. Looking up the rest from reference TRBV2 and TRBJ2-3 gives the full variable domain: EPEVTQTPSHQVTQMGQEVILRCVPISNHLYFYWYRQILGQKVEFLVSFYNNEISEKSEIFDDQFSVERPDGSNFTLKIRSTKLEDSAMYFCASSRSGGASSIPQYFGPGTRLTVL.

This chain connects TRBV4-3 to TRBJ2-1; TRBD2 agrees at 9 bases. The V segment lost 0 bases and the J segment 7 bases; nucleotides outside the gene matches: 10. Germline CDR1 reads LGHNA; CDR2 reads YSLEER. This CDR3 spans 17 amino acids. The CDR3 loop reads CASSQDSGASGENEQFF. Written as DNA, the CDR3 is TGCGCCAGCAGCCAAGATTCGGGCGCTAGCGGGGAGAATGAGCAGTTCTTC.

This chain links TRBV19 with TRBJ1-1; D is perhaps TRBD1 (5 bases). Germline V gene data show CDR1 as LNHDA and CDR2 as SQIVND (reference sequence). The CDR3 is 13 amino acids. Trimming left V 5 bases short and J 11 bases short, with 18 bases between. CDR3 loop: CASSGTPYSEAFF. The CDR3 nucleotides read TGTGCCAGTAGTGGGACGCCTTATTCCGAGGCTTTCTTT. Full variable domain (rest looked up from reference TRBV19 and TRBJ1-1): DGGITQSPKYLFRKEGQNVTLSCEQNLNHDAMYWYRQDPGQGLRLIYYSQIVNDFQKGDIAEGYSVSREKKESFPLTVTSAQKNPTAFYLCASSGTPYSEAFFGQGTRLTVV.

V gene TRBV5-6 combines with J gene TRBJ1-4; D is unresolved. V lost 1 base and J 2 bases, leaving 6 bases between the germline ends. The CDR3 totals 14 residues. CDR1 is SGHDT, CDR2 YYEEEE, per germline. The CDR3 bases are TGTGCCAGCAGCTTGAGGGTGACTAATGAAAAACTGTTTTTT. It specifies CASSLRVTNEKLFF.

V usage is TRBV4-1 and J usage is TRBJ1-2; D is perhaps TRBD1 (6 bases). Looked up from germline, CDR1 is MGHRA and CDR2 is YSYEKL. The CDR3 length is 15 residues. The germline V and J ends were trimmed by 2 bases and 7 bases, with 17 bases remaining between them. This chain's CDR3 is CASSQLWDTGIGYTF. For the CDR3, the DNA is TGCGCCAGCAGCCAACTCTGGGACACGGGAATTGGCTACACCTTC.

In DNA form, the CDR3 reads TGTGCCAGCAGTCCGCCAGGGCTCCTCCAGGATTCACCCCTCCACTTT. Translating gives CASSPPGLLQDSPLHF. The chain employs TRBV7-2 and TRBJ1-6; possibly TRBD1 for D (5 bases). The length of the CDR3 is 16 residues. Germline V CDR1 and CDR2: SGHTA, FQGNSA. V was cut by 6 bases and J by 8 bases, with 20 bases left in between.

This rearrangement joins TRBV6-1 to TRBJ1-6; D is uncertain. V lost 5 bases and J lost 4, with 12 bases in between. Per germline, CDR1 MNHNS and CDR2 SASEGT. There are 15 residues in the CDR3. The CDR3 DNA is TGTGCCAGCAGTCAAGACGGGTGGTATAATTCACCCCTCCACTTT. Its translation is CASSQDGWYNSPLHF.

The chain recombines TRBV10-2 with TRBJ2-7, with D perhaps TRBD1 or TRBD2 (7 bases each). This CDR3 contains 13 residues. Germline CDR1 and CDR2: WSHSY and SAAADI. Trimming stripped 6 bases from V and 5 bases from J, with 14 bases between. CDR3 region: CASRSRGGNEQYF. CDR3 nucleotide sequence: TGCGCCAGCAGGTCCAGGGGGGGGAACGAGCAGTACTTC.

The table lists this clone with a count of one. This rearrangement joins TRBV10-1 to TRBJ2-3; 10 positions match TRBD2. This CDR3 contains 15 residues. V trimming: 3 bases; J trimming: 2 bases; junction bases outside the gene matches: 2. The germline gives CDR1 WNHNN, CDR2 SYGVQD (reference sequence). The CDR3 DNA follows: TGCGCCAGCAGTGAAGGGACTAGCGACACAGATACGCAGTATTTT. This gives the protein CASSEGTSDTDTQYF.

The chain uses TRBV6-5 and TRBJ2-1, with 9 bases fitting TRBD1. CDR1 and CDR2 (germline): MNHEY, SVGAGI. The CDR3 has 15 amino acids. J gave up 3 bases and V 6 bases, and 6 bases lay outside the gene matches. CDR3 region: CASSLDRGNYNEQFF. The DNA of the CDR3 is TGTGCCAGCAGCCTCGACAGGGGGAACTACAATGAGCAGTTCTTC.

The genes are TRBV29-1 and TRBJ1-2; 7 bases fit TRBD1. The ends lost 2 bases at V and 3 bases at J; junction bases unmatched: 9. There are 15 residues in the CDR3. CDR1 is SQVTM and CDR2 is ANQGSEA in the germline V gene. CDR3 sequence: CSVERRGQNDYGYTF. The CDR3 DNA reads TGCAGCGTTGAAAGAAGGGGGCAAAACGACTATGGCTACACCTTC.

A single count supports this clone. The CDR3 sequence: CASSLERSPLHF. DNA of the CDR3: TGTGCCAGCAGCTTGGAACGTTCACCCCTCCACTTT. The chain employs TRBV5-6 and TRBJ1-6; D is undetermined. CDR3 length equals 12 residues. The germline V gene has CDR1 SGHDT and CDR2 YYEEEE. V was clipped by 0 bases and J by 9 bases, with 4 bases between them.

The chain combines TRBV7-8 with TRBJ2-4, with D possibly matching TRBD1 (6 bases). This CDR3 spans 17 amino acids. Trimming removed 1 base at V and 4 bases at J, with 17 bases between. Germline assignment: CDR1 SGHVS and CDR2 FQNEAQ. For the CDR3, the DNA is TGTGCCAGCAGCTTAGGCTATATGGGGGCCGGAAAAAACATTCAGTACTTC. This translates into CASSLGYMGAGKNIQYF.